One sample yielded the 17 T cell receptor beta chains listed below, sequenced in a study of blood T cells in healthy people across ages. It was with a sample-barcoded 5' primer and a J-beta primer mix that a second PCR of about 6 to 12 cycles was run. Via MiXCR, TCRdb re-called the 5' RACE reads, giving one row per CDR3 protein. The table includes over 950,000 distinct CDR3 sequences, more than 30% detected once. Material: blood. These receptors all stem from a man aged 18 to 30 in good health.

About this clonotype: This may be a read error: a much more frequent sequence differs by one nucleotide. The V gene is TRBV6-6, the J gene TRBJ2-1; TRBD2 matches at 10 bases. Looked up from germline, CDR1 is MNHNY and CDR2 is SVGAGI (reference sequence). With 4 bases clipped from V and 8 bases from J, the junction kept 8 bases outside the gene matches. CDR3 size: 15 residues. The CDR3 protein is CASSCISGGFDEQFF. DNA for the CDR3: TGTGCCAGCAGTTGCATTAGCGGGGGGTTCGATGAGCAGTTCTTC.

For this clonotype: It may be a read error: a sequence one base away is much more abundant. The rearrangement links TRBV29-1 to TRBJ2-5; D may be TRBD2 (6 bases). The J call is uncertain, as TRBJ2-1 better fits the DNA end. The CDR3 spans 10 residues. Per the germline V gene, CDR1 is SQVTM and CDR2 is ANQGSEA. CDR3 in DNA: TGCAGCGTTAGACGGGAGACCCAGTTCTTC. Its protein product is CSVRRETQFF.

The chain joins TRBV29-1 to TRBJ1-2; 7 positions agree with TRBD1. The CDR3 extends over 11 amino acids. V was pared by 7 bases and J by 7 bases, with 6 bases of the junction left unmatched. Germline V gene lookup returns CDR1 SQVTM and CDR2 ANQGSEA. CDR3 protein: CSGEDRAGYTF. In DNA form, the CDR3 reads TGCAGCGGAGAAGACAGGGCTGGCTACACCTTC.

J is TRBJ1-4 and V is TRBV7-9; tentatively, D is TRBD1 (6 bases). The CDR3 is 14 residues long. Germline V lookup: CDR1 SEHNR, CDR2 FQNEAQ (reference sequence). The ends were cut back, 5 bases at V and 3 bases at J, with 10 bases in the middle. In nucleotides, the CDR3 is TGTGCCAGCAGCGGTACAGGGCCTAATGAAAAACTGTTTTTT. Translation: CASSGTGPNEKLFF.

This chain's CDR3 is CASPGLPSYGYTF. The CDR3 region has the DNA TGTGCCAGCCCCGGGCTGCCGAGCTATGGCTACACCTTC. The chain recombines TRBV6-5 with TRBJ1-2; D remains unclear. Trimming removed 8 bases at V and 4 bases at J, with 14 bases between. The CDR3 extends over 13 amino acids. Germline CDR1 MNHEY, CDR2 SVGAGI.

This clonotype was detected only once. The chain couples TRBV6-5 to TRBJ1-2; weak D call: TRBD1 (6 bases). Looked up from germline, CDR1 is MNHEY and CDR2 is SVGAGI. The CDR3 runs 14 residues. Trimming took 7 bases from V and 10 from J, leaving 22 bases between them. CDR3 amino acids: CASMKTGAGVDYTF. The CDR3 nucleotides are TGTGCCAGCATGAAGACAGGTGCGGGGGTCGACTACACCTTC.

The chain is built from TRBV20-1 and TRBJ2-3; D gene unclear. Trimming removed 1 base from V and 2 bases from J, with 16 bases in between. The CDR3 consists of 16 residues. CDR1 is DFQATT, CDR2 SNEGSKA, per germline (reference sequence). The CDR3 DNA reads as TGCAGTGCTAGAGGTTCAGCTAGGACGGACACAGATACGCAGTATTTT. Translation gives CSARGSARTDTDTQYF.

This clonotype showed up just a few times. CDR3 nucleotide sequence: TGTGCCAGCAGCCGCGGGAGGGACGAGCAGTACTTC. Translated: CASSRGRDEQYF. The chain couples TRBV6-2 or TRBV6-3 to TRBJ2-5; 9 bases line up with TRBD2. The J call may be in error: the DNA end matches TRBJ2-7 better. CDR1 and CDR2 (germline): MNHEY, SVGEGT. The CDR3 length is 12 residues.

This clonotype was picked up a small number of times. V is TRBV10-3 and J is TRBJ2-3; 9 nucleotides agree with TRBD2. Unmatched junction bases numbered 5, after V lost 2 bases and J lost 5 bases. The V gene's germline CDR1 is ENHRY and CDR2 SYGVKD. This CDR3 spans 15 amino acids. CDR3 sequence: CAISEMERGVDTQYF. The CDR3 DNA reads TGTGCCATCAGTGAGATGGAGCGGGGGGTAGATACGCAGTATTTT.

This clonotype was recorded a few times. V gene TRBV12-3 or TRBV12-4 combines with J gene TRBJ2-5, with TRBD2 matching over 7 bases. V was pared by 6 bases and J by 0 bases, with 7 bases of the junction left unmatched. There are 15 residues in the CDR3. In nucleotides, the CDR3 is TGTGCCAGCAGCCCCTTGGCGGGGGACCAAGAGACCCAGTACTTC. This codes for CASSPLAGDQETQYF.

This clonotype has only a few counts. V and J are TRBV11-2 and TRBJ2-3; D could derive from TRBD1 or TRBD2 (5 bases each). This CDR3 has 15 amino acids. The V and J ends lost 6 bases and 9 bases respectively, with 22 bases between them. The germline V gene encodes CDR1 SGHAT and CDR2 FQNNGV. The CDR3 loop reads CASRTTGTSAATQYF. CDR3 nucleotide sequence: TGTGCCAGCAGAACCACCGGGACCTCCGCAGCCACGCAGTATTTT. Looking up the rest from reference TRBV11-2 and TRBJ2-3 gives the full variable domain: EAGVAQSPRYKIIEKRQSVAFWCNPISGHATLYWYQQILGQGPKLLIQFQNNGVVDDSQLPKDRFSAERLKGVDSTLKIQPAKLEDSAVYLCASRTTGTSAATQYFGPGTRLTVL.

The table lists this clonotype with a count of one. This may stem from a read error, because a much larger clone lies one nucleotide away. V and J are TRBV20-1 and TRBJ2-7; 7 positions match TRBD2. Germline V gene sequence: CDR1 DFQATT, CDR2 SNEGSKA (reference sequence). The CDR3 has 14 residues. The CDR3 loop reads CSAIRSGALDEQYF. CDR3 bases: TGCAGCGCGATAAGGAGCGGGGCCCTGGATGAGCAGTACTTC.

CDR3 region: CSARLTPRGDEQFF. The CDR3, as DNA: TGCAGTGCTAGATTGACGCCCCGAGGCGATGAGCAGTTCTTC. The chain combines TRBV20-1 with TRBJ2-1; D unresolved. Germline assignment: CDR1 DFQATT and CDR2 SNEGSKA (reference sequence). The CDR3 runs to 14 residues. V lost 2 bases, J lost 8 bases, and 16 bases lay in between.

This chain uses TRBV9 with TRBJ2-5; D is possibly TRBD1 or TRBD2 (5 bases each). This CDR3 has 14 amino acids. The germline V and J ends were trimmed by 3 bases and 11 bases, with 20 bases remaining between them. Germline CDR1 SGDLS, CDR2 YYNGEE. Here the CDR3 reads CASSAVGQSREQYF. The CDR3 DNA reads as TGTGCCAGCAGCGCCGTGGGGCAGTCCAGGGAGCAGTACTTC. The whole variable domain, filled in from reference TRBV9 and TRBJ2-5, reads DSGVTQTPKHLITATGQRVTLRCSPRSGDLSVYWYQQSLDQGLQFLIQYYNGEERAKGNILERFSAQQFPDLHSELNLSSLELGDSALYFCASSAVGQSREQYFGPGTRLLVL.

This clonotype was detected a few times. The chain links TRBV9 to TRBJ2-5, with a tentative D call TRBD1 (6 bases). The germline V and J ends were trimmed by 2 bases and 11 bases, with 19 bases remaining between them. CDR1 is SGDLS, CDR2 YYNGEE, per germline. CDR3 length equals 14 residues. The CDR3 sequence is CASSVSDRHSGQYF. The CDR3, as DNA: TGTGCCAGCAGCGTGTCTGACAGGCACTCGGGGCAGTACTTC.

In its sample, this clonotype was seen a few times. The rearrangement uses TRBV2 and TRBJ2-7; no definite D call. There are 12 residues in the CDR3. Germline V gene sequence: CDR1 SNHLY, CDR2 FYNNEI. Trimming stripped 2 bases from V and 5 bases from J, with 7 bases between. The CDR3, as DNA: TGTGCCAGCAGTGAATACGGTCACGAGCAGTACTTC. This encodes CASSEYGHEQYF. Full variable domain (rest looked up from reference TRBV2 and TRBJ2-7): EPEVTQTPSHQVTQMGQEVILRCVPISNHLYFYWYRQILGQKVEFLVSFYNNEISEKSEIFDDQFSVERPDGSNFTLKIRSTKLEDSAMYFCASSEYGHEQYFGPGTRLTVT.

The rearrangement links TRBV9 to TRBJ1-5, with TRBD1 identical over 7 bases. CDR3 length equals 15 residues. Germline values: CDR1 SGDLS, CDR2 YYNGEE. Trimming removed 4 bases from V and 7 bases from J; junction bases left unmatched: 11. The CDR3: CASSFTGEGIQPQHF. The CDR3 DNA follows: TGTGCCAGCAGCTTTACAGGGGAAGGGATACAGCCCCAGCATTTT. Full variable domain (outside the CDR3, taken from reference TRBV9 and TRBJ1-5): DSGVTQTPKHLITATGQRVTLRCSPRSGDLSVYWYQQSLDQGLQFLIQYYNGEERAKGNILERFSAQQFPDLHSELNLSSLELGDSALYFCASSFTGEGIQPQHFGDGTRLSIL.